A single sample is the source of the 5 T cell receptor beta chains below, sequenced in a study of monozygotic twins with inflammatory bowel disease. TCRdb re-called the 5' RACE reads, yielding one record per CDR3 amino acid sequence without DNA. Its table lists around 380,000 distinct CDR3 sequences. Sequenced sample: blood. Receptors were obtained from a human donor with ulcerative colitis or Crohn's disease, or a healthy co-twin of an affected twin (not recorded which).

The V and J genes are TRBV30 and TRBJ1-4. Per the germline V gene, CDR1 is GTSNPN and CDR2 is SVGIG (reference sequence). This CDR3 contains 12 residues. This CDR3 reads CAWTQHNEKLFF.

The chain uses TRBV7-2 and TRBJ1-2; TCRdb lists TRBD1, though no DNA is available to test this call. The CDR3 spans 15 residues. Per germline, CDR1 SGHTA and CDR2 FQGNSA. This CDR3 is CASSLEGTIDYGYTF.

This chain joins TRBV28 and TRBJ2-3; TCRdb proposes TRBD1, but this gene call is untestable without DNA. The CDR3 loop spans 11 amino acids. In germline, CDR1 is MDHEN, CDR2 SYDVKM. This CDR3 reads CASSSGGLWYF.

J is TRBJ1-3 and V is TRBV10-3; there is no DNA to check the TCRdb D call of TRBD1. Germline assignment: CDR1 ENHRY and CDR2 SYGVKD. The CDR3 is made up of 18 amino acids. CDR3 sequence: CAISEGPTGALSGNTIYF.

The CDR3 sequence: CASSPNSGRIQYF. The chain recombines TRBV28 with TRBJ2-4; TCRdb gives TRBD2 as the D gene, but with no DNA this cannot be confirmed. The CDR3 totals 13 residues. CDR1 MDHEN and CDR2 SYDVKM come from the germline V gene.